These 28 T cell receptor beta chains came from one sample sequenced in a study of T cell changes during pregnancy in multiple sclerosis. Sequencing was performed with immunoSEQ multiplex PCR; in TCRdb, only in-frame clones are kept and a portion is missing. Of 75,000 to 95,000 clones listed, around 93% are singletons. The input for sequencing was peripheral blood, taken before pregnancy. The receptors were sampled from a female donor with multiple sclerosis, enrolled in a pregnancy study.

This rearrangement joins TRBV7-3 to TRBJ1-1; 8 bases align to TRBD1. The V and J ends lost 5 bases and 0 bases, in that order; junction bases with no gene match: 8. The CDR3 totals 16 residues. Germline V gene data show CDR1 as SGHTA and CDR2 as FQGTGA. The CDR3 nucleotides read TGTGCCAGCAGCACACAGGGGGGCCTTATGAACACTGAAGCTTTCTTT. Protein product: CASSTQGGLMNTEAFF. The whole variable domain, remainder taken from reference TRBV7-3 and TRBJ1-1, is GAGVSQTPSNKVTEKGKYVELRCDPISGHTALYWYRQSLGQGPEFLIYFQGTGAADDSGLPNDRFFAVRPEGSVSTLKIQRTERGDSAVYLCASSTQGGLMNTEAFFGQGTRLTVV.

This clone occurred once. The V and J genes are TRBV7-9 and TRBJ1-2; D is unresolved. Between the trimmed V and J ends, which lost 7 bases and 3 bases, there was a span of 18 bases. The CDR3 covers 15 residues. Germline CDR1 SEHNR, CDR2 FQNEAQ (reference sequence). CDR3 bases: TGTGCCAGCACCTTGTCGGCTGGCCAGGACTATGGCTACACCTTC. Its protein is CASTLSAGQDYGYTF.

This clone appeared a single time. The chain uses TRBV29-1 and TRBJ2-1, with TRBD1 matching over 8 bases. J was trimmed by 6 bases and V by 6 bases; bases with no gene match: 10. Germline CDR1 is SQVTM and CDR2 is ANQGSEA. The CDR3 is 14 amino acids. The CDR3 region has the DNA TGCAGCGTCGTAAGGCGGGGACAGGCCAATGAGCAGTTCTTC. Its protein is CSVVRRGQANEQFF.

This clone was seen a single time. The chain combines TRBV25-1 with TRBJ2-7, with TRBD1 matching 9 bases. From germline, CDR1 is MGHDK and CDR2 SYGVNS. This CDR3 has 15 residues. The V and J ends lost 3 bases and 3 bases, in that order; junction bases with no gene match: 6. The CDR3 sequence: CASSDVGTGNYEQYF. DNA of the CDR3: TGTGCCAGCAGTGACGTTGGGACAGGGAACTACGAGCAGTACTTC.

In its sample, this clone was seen once. This chain joins TRBV6-5 and TRBJ2-7; D is unclear. V lost 6 bases to trimming and J lost 3 bases, with 15 bases between them. This CDR3 comprises 14 residues. From germline, CDR1 is MNHEY and CDR2 SVGAGI. The CDR3 protein is CASRSLAPGYEQYF. CDR3 nucleotides: TGTGCCAGCAGATCCCTTGCTCCGGGCTACGAGCAGTACTTC.

This clone has a handful of counts. The V call is TRBV28, the J call TRBJ1-1; 7 nucleotides agree with TRBD1. The CDR3 totals 14 residues. The germline V gene has CDR1 MDHEN and CDR2 SYDVKM. The trim removed 6 bases at V and 0 bases at J, leaving 4 bases unmatched. CDR3 nucleotides: TGTGCCAGCAGCGAGACAGGGATGAACACTGAAGCTTTCTTT. It translates to CASSETGMNTEAFF.

The V call is TRBV6-6, the J call TRBJ2-7, with D possibly TRBD1 on 5 matching bases. The CDR3 is made up of 12 amino acids. CDR1 and CDR2 (germline): MNHNY, SVGAGI (reference sequence). Trimming shortened V by 10 bases and J by 6 bases, and 16 bases separated the two germline ends. The CDR3 spells CAIGQGTAEQYF. The CDR3 DNA sequence: TGTGCCATAGGGCAGGGTACCGCCGAGCAGTACTTC.

In its sample, this clone was seen once. The V and J genes are TRBV19 and TRBJ2-7, with 15 bases lining up with TRBD2. V shed 5 bases, J shed 3 bases, and the junction held 5 bases outside the gene matches. This CDR3 spans 16 amino acids. CDR1 is LNHDA and CDR2 is SQIVND in the germline V gene (reference sequence). The CDR3 nucleotides read TGTGCCAGTAGTGCACCGGGACTAGCGGGGGGCTACGAGCAGTACTTC. Translation: CASSAPGLAGGYEQYF.

J is TRBJ2-1 and V is TRBV7-8, with TRBD2 matching over 7 bases. CDR1 is SGHVS, CDR2 FQNEAQ, per germline. The CDR3 has 15 residues. The junction had 7 bases not matched to a gene; V was cut back by 8 bases and J by 0 bases. CDR3 bases: TGTGCCAGCTACCCCCTAGCGGACTCCTACAATGAGCAGTTCTTC. Protein sequence: CASYPLADSYNEQFF.

J is TRBJ1-3 and V is TRBV6-5; D ambiguous. The ends were cut back, 3 bases at V and 0 bases at J, with 9 bases in the middle. CDR1 is MNHEY and CDR2 is SVGAGI in the germline V gene. The CDR3 extends over 15 amino acids. The CDR3 DNA is TGTGCCAGCAGTTATGGTGTGAGCTCTGGAAACACCATATATTTT. Amino acids: CASSYGVSSGNTIYF.

The rearrangement links TRBV7-7 to TRBJ2-5, with TRBD2 identical over 9 bases. The CDR3 has 16 amino acids. Trimming cost V 3 bases and J 1 base; bases outside gene matches: 6. Per the germline V gene, CDR1 is SSHAT and CDR2 is FNYEAQ (reference sequence). Here the CDR3 DNA reads TGTGCCAGCAGCTTCTTGGGTAGCGGGGGCCAAGAGACCCAGTACTTC. This encodes CASSFLGSGGQETQYF.

The V gene is TRBV19, the J gene TRBJ2-7; 9 positions agree with TRBD1. This CDR3 comprises 15 residues. CDR1 is LNHDA, CDR2 SQIVND, per germline (reference sequence). Losses at the gene ends were 6 bases for V and 4 bases for J; bases not matched to a gene: 10. The CDR3, as DNA: TGTGCCAGTAGCCAACCGGGACAGGGTTTGTACGAGCAGTACTTC. Its protein product is CASSQPGQGLYEQYF. Based on the CDR3 plus reference TRBV19 and TRBJ2-7, the full variable domain is DGGITQSPKYLFRKEGQNVTLSCEQNLNHDAMYWYRQDPGQGLRLIYYSQIVNDFQKGDIAEGYSVSREKKESFPLTVTSAQKNPTAFYLCASSQPGQGLYEQYFGPGTRLTVT.

J is TRBJ2-7 and V is TRBV28; D perhaps matches TRBD1 (6 bases). The CDR3 consists of 14 residues. Per germline, CDR1 MDHEN and CDR2 SYDVKM. Trimming left V 4 bases short and J 12 bases short, with 22 bases between. The CDR3 DNA reads as TGTGCCAGCAGTTCCTGGGCCCACAGGGCCATTCCGTACTTC. It encodes CASSSWAHRAIPYF. Combining the CDR3 with reference TRBV28 and TRBJ2-7 gives the whole variable domain DVKVTQSSRYLVKRTGEKVFLECVQDMDHENMFWYRQDPGLGLRLIYFSYDVKMKEKGDIPEGYSVSREKKERFSLILESASTNQTSMYLCASSSWAHRAIPYFGPGTRLTVT.

The V gene is TRBV28, the J gene TRBJ2-5; possibly TRBD1 for D (6 bases). Per the germline V gene, CDR1 is MDHEN and CDR2 is SYDVKM. This CDR3 spans 14 amino acids. The ends were cut back, 3 bases at V and 9 bases at J, with 17 bases in the middle. The CDR3 is CASSLAGAQVAQYF. The CDR3 DNA is TGTGCCAGCAGTTTGGCAGGGGCCCAAGTAGCCCAGTACTTC.

The CDR3 DNA is TGTGCCAGCAGTCCCGGGGTGGGGCAAGAGACCCAGTACTTC. This codes for CASSPGVGQETQYF. The V gene is TRBV6-5, the J gene TRBJ2-5; D is possibly TRBD2 (5 bases). The CDR3 runs 14 residues. The V gene lost 5 bases and the J gene lost 2 bases, with 12 bases spanning the gap. The germline V gene encodes CDR1 MNHEY and CDR2 SVGAGI.

The chain employs TRBV4-1 and TRBJ2-3; D uncertain. CDR3 size: 12 residues. V lost 3 bases to trimming and J lost 2 bases, with 3 bases between them. Germline V gives CDR1 MGHRA, CDR2 YSYEKL. CDR3 sequence reads: CASSHITDTQYF. The CDR3, as DNA: TGCGCCAGCAGCCACATCACAGATACGCAGTATTTT.

V usage is TRBV2 and J usage is TRBJ2-1; D possibly corresponds to TRBD1 (6 bases). The CDR3 totals 15 residues. Germline assignment: CDR1 SNHLY and CDR2 FYNNEI. Trimming stripped 3 bases from V and 2 bases from J, with 11 bases between. CDR3 region: CASSDRGRTYNEQFF. DNA of the CDR3: TGTGCCAGCAGTGACAGGGGAAGGACCTACAATGAGCAGTTCTTC.

The rearrangement uses TRBV6-1 and TRBJ2-1, with D maybe TRBD1 (5 bases). The V end lost 5 bases, the J end lost 0 bases, and 8 bases lay between the germline ends. This CDR3 contains 14 residues. Germline CDR1 and CDR2: MNHNS and SASEGT. The CDR3 reads CASSWGNSYNEQFF. The CDR3 region has the DNA TGTGCCAGCAGTTGGGGCAACTCCTACAATGAGCAGTTCTTC.

J is TRBJ1-5 and V is TRBV12-5, with TRBD1 as a possible D gene (5 bases). The CDR3 loop spans 18 amino acids. V shed 0 bases and J shed 0 bases, with 15 bases lying between them. CDR1 is LGHNT and CDR2 is FRNRAP in the germline V gene. The CDR3 nucleotides are TGTGCTAGTGGTTTGGTACTTGGGGGAGGGGATAGCAATCAGCCCCAGCATTTT. This gives the protein CASGLVLGGGDSNQPQHF.

This clone appeared once. The chain recombines TRBV25-1 with TRBJ2-7, with 13 bases fitting TRBD2. Germline V lookup: CDR1 MGHDK, CDR2 SYGVNS. The J segment lost 4 bases and the V segment lost 4 bases, leaving 1 base of the junction unmatched. CDR3 length: 14 amino acids. The CDR3 coding sequence is TGTGCCAGCAGTGGACTAGCGGGAGGTTACGAGCAGTACTTC. Its protein product is CASSGLAGGYEQYF.

The V and J genes are TRBV7-6 and TRBJ2-5; the match to TRBD1 covers 9 bases. Germline CDR1 SGHVS, CDR2 FNYEAQ. CDR3 length equals 15 residues. Trimming at V came to 4 bases and at J to 5 bases, leaving 8 bases not matched to a gene. CDR3 amino acids: CASSSTGGASETQYF. The CDR3 DNA follows: TGTGCCAGCAGCTCAACAGGGGGCGCGTCTGAGACCCAGTACTTC.

The CDR3 DNA is TGTGCCAGCAGCTATCTTGACAGCCACCGCTACGAGCAGTACTTC. Translation gives CASSYLDSHRYEQYF. The gene calls are TRBV5-4 and TRBJ2-7; D might be TRBD1 (5 bases). The ends were cut back, 3 bases at V and 3 bases at J, with 16 bases in the middle. From germline, CDR1 is SGHNT and CDR2 YYREEE (reference sequence). CDR3 size: 15 residues.

This chain uses TRBV7-2 with TRBJ2-7; 8 bases match TRBD1. The V and J ends lost 7 bases and 0 bases, in that order; junction bases with no gene match: 8. The length of the CDR3 is 15 residues. Germline lookup yields CDR1 SGHTA and CDR2 FQGNSA. Written as DNA, the CDR3 is TGTGCCAGCACCAATACAGGGGGGCCCTCCTACGAGCAGTACTTC. It encodes CASTNTGGPSYEQYF. Together with reference TRBV7-2 and TRBJ2-7, the CDR3 gives the full variable domain: GAGVSQSPSNKVTEKGKDVELRCDPISGHTALYWYRQSLGQGLEFLIYFQGNSAPDKSGLPSDRFSAERTGGSVSTLTIQRTQQEDSAVYLCASTNTGGPSYEQYFGPGTRLTVT.

The CDR3 DNA sequence: TGTGCCACCAGCAGAACAGACAGGGTCTATGGCTACACCTTC. The encoded protein is CATSRTDRVYGYTF. This chain links TRBV15 with TRBJ1-2; TRBD1 matches at 7 bases. Trimming at V came to 2 bases and at J to 4 bases, leaving 4 bases not matched to a gene. The length of the CDR3 is 14 residues. Germline V gene sequence: CDR1 LNHNV, CDR2 YYDKDF (reference sequence).

V and J are TRBV29-1 and TRBJ2-7; TRBD2 matches 7 bases. Per the germline V gene, CDR1 is SQVTM and CDR2 is ANQGSEA. J gave up 5 bases and V 5 bases, and 3 bases lay outside the gene matches. The CDR3 runs to 11 residues. CDR3 nucleotide sequence: TGCAGCGTTTTTGGGGGGGACGAGCAGTACTTC. This sequence encodes CSVFGGDEQYF.

This clone was seen just once. The chain combines TRBV18 with TRBJ1-5; possible D gene TRBD1, 5 bases. Trimming pared 4 bases from V and 0 bases from J, leaving 13 bases between. Per the germline V gene, CDR1 is KGHSH and CDR2 is LQKENI. The CDR3 sequence is 16 residues long. CDR3: CASSLLDRDSNQPQHF. CDR3 nucleotide sequence: TGTGCCAGCTCACTTCTCGACAGAGATAGCAATCAGCCCCAGCATTTT.

This sequence joins TRBV14 and TRBJ1-5, with unresolved D. The CDR3 covers 17 residues. Per germline, CDR1 SGHDN and CDR2 FVKESK. V dropped 7 bases and J dropped 0 bases, with 19 bases sitting between them. DNA of the CDR3: TGTGCCAGCACGATTAGCCCCCCCATCGATAGCAATCAGCCCCAGCATTTT. Amino acids: CASTISPPIDSNQPQHF.

V gene TRBV28 combines with J gene TRBJ2-7, with TRBD1 matching over 9 bases. CDR1 and CDR2 (germline): MDHEN, SYDVKM. Trimming removed 5 bases from V and 4 bases from J; junction bases left unmatched: 6. The CDR3 runs to 14 residues. The CDR3 is CASSPGQGPYEQYF. Here the CDR3 DNA reads TGTGCCAGCAGTCCGGGACAGGGCCCTTACGAGCAGTACTTC.